This T cell receptor (beta chain) was recorded in a study of cytomegalovirus exposure and HLA in healthy donors. Notes on the study in general: Within an earlier analysis, most TCR beta V segments proved productive either about 90% or about 30% of the time. The authors later found most CMV-associated TCR beta chains appeared HLA-restricted. Later examination showed HLA-associated TCR beta chains had greater clonal expansion than equally common others.

The germline gives CDR1 GTSNPN, CDR2 SVGIG (reference sequence). V was clipped by 7 bases and J by 6 bases; unmatched bases: 10. The CDR3 consists of 13 residues. Concerning this clone: Its antigen is as yet unknown.

The PCR made use of 60 Vbeta and 13 Jbeta primers. Assay: immunoSEQ multiplex PCR; the TCRdb copy retains only in-frame clones and omits some. This sample's table reports 30,000 to 35,000 clones. What was sequenced was PBMCs. This receptor was taken from a woman aged 40 to 50 in good health and CMV-seropositive. V gene TRBV30 combines with J gene TRBJ2-7; the match to TRBD2 covers 9 bases. CDR3 in DNA: TGTGCCTCCTCCGGGACTAGCCGTGTCGAGCAGTACTTC. This codes for CASSGTSRVEQYF.